The 3 T cell receptor beta chains listed next were all sequenced from one sample in a study of cytomegalovirus exposure and HLA in healthy donors. PCR was performed using 60 Vbeta and 13 Jbeta primers. The protocol was immunoSEQ multiplex PCR, while the TCRdb copy is restricted to in-frame clones and leaves out a portion. Of about 200,000 clones listed, around 79% are singletons. The sample comprised PBMCs. The receptors were gathered from a male donor in good health and CMV-seronegative.

V is TRBV27 and J is TRBJ2-1; possible D gene TRBD1, 6 bases. Deletions cut 6 bases from V and 8 bases from J, with 14 bases between. This CDR3 spans 13 amino acids. Germline values: CDR1 MNHEY, CDR2 SMNVEV (reference sequence). The CDR3 DNA reads TGTGCCAGCAGCTTAATACAGGGCTATGAGCAGTTCTTC. This sequence encodes CASSLIQGYEQFF.

The gene calls are TRBV7-6 and TRBJ1-6, with 7 bases lining up with TRBD1. The CDR3 is made up of 13 amino acids. Germline CDR1 SGHVS, CDR2 FNYEAQ. Unmatched junction bases numbered 8, after V lost 4 bases and J lost 14 bases. The CDR3 DNA reads TGTGCCAGCAGCTCCTGGACGGACAGGTCCCTCCACTTT. This gives the protein CASSSWTDRSLHF.

The gene calls are TRBV5-4 and TRBJ2-1, with TRBD2 identical over 9 bases. With V trimmed by 2 bases and J by 1 base, 1 base remained unmatched. Germline CDR1 reads SGHNT; CDR2 reads YYREEE (reference sequence). CDR3 length: 15 residues. CDR3: CASSFAGGSYNEQFF. CDR3 nucleotides: TGTGCCAGCAGCTTCGCGGGGGGGTCCTACAATGAGCAGTTCTTC.